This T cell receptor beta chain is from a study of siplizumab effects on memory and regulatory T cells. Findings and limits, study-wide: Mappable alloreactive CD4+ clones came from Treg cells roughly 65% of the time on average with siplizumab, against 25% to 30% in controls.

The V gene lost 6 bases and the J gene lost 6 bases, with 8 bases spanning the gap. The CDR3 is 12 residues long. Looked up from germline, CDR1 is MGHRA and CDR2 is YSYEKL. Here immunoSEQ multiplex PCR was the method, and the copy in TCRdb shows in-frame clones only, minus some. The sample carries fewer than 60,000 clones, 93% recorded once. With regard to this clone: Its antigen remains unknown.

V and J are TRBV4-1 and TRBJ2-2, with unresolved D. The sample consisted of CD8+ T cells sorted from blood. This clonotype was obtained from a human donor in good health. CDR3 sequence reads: CASRLFPGELFF. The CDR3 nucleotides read TGCGCCAGCAGGCTCTTCCCCGGGGAGCTGTTTTTT.